This T cell receptor (beta chain) derives from a study of T cells in Graves' hyperthyroidism and ophthalmopathy. Study-level information: Specimen type is peripheral blood, collected at initial diagnosis prior to any treatment.

From RNA transcripts, TCR beta CDR3 regions were amplified. Using the HTBI primer set, a first-round RT-PCR was run on the TCR CDR3. Each CDR3 protein gets one entry after TCRdb re-called the multiplex PCR reads with MiXCR. The sample contains over 150,000 distinct CDR3 sequences, approximately 17% of which appear only once. Stable hyperthyroidism: no ophthalmopathy progression over 18 months of follow-up. It was 10 ml of fresh peripheral blood that supplied the PBMCs. Germline V gene lookup returns CDR1 SGHAT and CDR2 FQNNGV. The CDR3 spans 13 residues. The ends were cut back, 5 bases at V and 4 bases at J, with 9 bases in the middle.

The clonotype comes from a woman aged 50 to 65 with Graves' hyperthyroidism. The chain uses TRBV11-2 and TRBJ1-5; no clear D gene. Sequenced: blood. The CDR3 nucleotides read TGTGCCAGCAGCCACACCGATAATCAGCCCCAGCATTTT. It codes for CASSHTDNQPQHF.